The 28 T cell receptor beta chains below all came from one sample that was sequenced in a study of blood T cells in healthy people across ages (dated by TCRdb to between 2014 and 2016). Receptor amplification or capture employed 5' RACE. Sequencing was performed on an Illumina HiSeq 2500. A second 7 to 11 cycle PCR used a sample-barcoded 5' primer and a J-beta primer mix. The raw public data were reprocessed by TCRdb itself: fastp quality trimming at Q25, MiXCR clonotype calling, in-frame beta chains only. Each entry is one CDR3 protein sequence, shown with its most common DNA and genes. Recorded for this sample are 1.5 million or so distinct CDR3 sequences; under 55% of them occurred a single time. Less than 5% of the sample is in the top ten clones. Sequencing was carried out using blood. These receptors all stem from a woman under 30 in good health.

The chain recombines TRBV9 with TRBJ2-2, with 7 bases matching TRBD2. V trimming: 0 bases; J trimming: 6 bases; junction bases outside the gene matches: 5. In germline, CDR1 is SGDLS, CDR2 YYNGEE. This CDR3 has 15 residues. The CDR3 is CASSVAGTTAGELFF. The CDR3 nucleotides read TGTGCCAGCAGCGTAGCCGGGACTACCGCCGGGGAGCTGTTTTTT.

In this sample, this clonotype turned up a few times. DNA of the CDR3: TGTGCCAGCAGGACACATCAGCCCCAGCATTTT. This gives the protein CASRTHQPQHF. The chain is built from TRBV6-2 or TRBV6-3 and TRBJ1-5; no firm D call. The germline V and J ends were trimmed by 6 bases and 5 bases, with 5 bases remaining between them. The germline CDR1 and CDR2 sequences are MNHEY and SVGEGT. This CDR3 is 11 amino acids long.

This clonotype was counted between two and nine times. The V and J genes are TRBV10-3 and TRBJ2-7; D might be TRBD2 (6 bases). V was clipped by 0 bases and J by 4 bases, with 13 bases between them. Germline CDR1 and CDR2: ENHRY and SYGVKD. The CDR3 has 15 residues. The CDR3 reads CAISESTGSGYEQYF. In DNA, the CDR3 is TGTGCCATCAGTGAGTCGACGGGTAGCGGATACGAGCAGTACTTC.

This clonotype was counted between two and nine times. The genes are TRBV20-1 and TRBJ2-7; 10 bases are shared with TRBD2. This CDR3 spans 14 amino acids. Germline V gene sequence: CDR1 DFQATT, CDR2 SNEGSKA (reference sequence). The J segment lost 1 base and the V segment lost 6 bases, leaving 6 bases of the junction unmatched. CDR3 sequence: CSAKPGLASYEQYF. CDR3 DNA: TGCAGTGCAAAACCGGGACTAGCGTCCTACGAGCAGTACTTC.

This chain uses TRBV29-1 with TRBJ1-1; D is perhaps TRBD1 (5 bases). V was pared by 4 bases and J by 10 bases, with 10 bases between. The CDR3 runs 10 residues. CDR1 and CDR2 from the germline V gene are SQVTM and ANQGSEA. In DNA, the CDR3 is TGCAGCGTTGTGATGGGGGGAGCTTTCTTT. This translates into CSVVMGGAFF.

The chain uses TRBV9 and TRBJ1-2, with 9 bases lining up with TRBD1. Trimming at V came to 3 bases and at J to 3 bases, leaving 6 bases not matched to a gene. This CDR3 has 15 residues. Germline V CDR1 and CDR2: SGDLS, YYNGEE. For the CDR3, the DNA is TGTGCCAGCAGCGGACACAGGGGGCCTCACTATGGCTACACCTTC. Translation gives CASSGHRGPHYGYTF.

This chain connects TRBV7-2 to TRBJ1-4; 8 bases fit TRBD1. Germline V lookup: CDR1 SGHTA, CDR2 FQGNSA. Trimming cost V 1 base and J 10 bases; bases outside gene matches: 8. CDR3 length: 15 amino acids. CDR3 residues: CASSLVAGQGRKLFF. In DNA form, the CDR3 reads TGTGCCAGCAGCTTAGTGGCAGGACAGGGTCGAAAACTGTTTTTT. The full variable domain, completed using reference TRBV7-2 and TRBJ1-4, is GAGVSQSPSNKVTEKGKDVELRCDPISGHTALYWYRQSLGQGLEFLIYFQGNSAPDKSGLPSDRFSAERTGGSVSTLTIQRTQQEDSAVYLCASSLVAGQGRKLFFGSGTQLSVL.

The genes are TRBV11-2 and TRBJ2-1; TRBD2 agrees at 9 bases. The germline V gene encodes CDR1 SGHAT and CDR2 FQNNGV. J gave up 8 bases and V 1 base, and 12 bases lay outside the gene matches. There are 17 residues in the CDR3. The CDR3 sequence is CASSLVAEAGGSDEQFF. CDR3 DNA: TGTGCCAGCAGCTTAGTAGCGGAAGCGGGAGGATCCGATGAGCAGTTCTTC.

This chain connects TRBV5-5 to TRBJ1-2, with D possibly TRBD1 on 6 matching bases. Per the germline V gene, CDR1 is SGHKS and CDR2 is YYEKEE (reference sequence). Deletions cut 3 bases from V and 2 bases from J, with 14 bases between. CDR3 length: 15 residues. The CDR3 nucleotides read TGTGCCAGCAGCTACTCACAGGGATCGAACTATGGCTACACCTTC. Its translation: CASSYSQGSNYGYTF.

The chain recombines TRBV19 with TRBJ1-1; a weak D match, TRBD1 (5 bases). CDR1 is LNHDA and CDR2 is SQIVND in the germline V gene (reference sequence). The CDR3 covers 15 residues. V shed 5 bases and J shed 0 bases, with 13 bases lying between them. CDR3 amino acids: CASSEDSYVNTEAFF. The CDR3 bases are TGTGCCAGTAGTGAAGACAGTTACGTGAACACTGAAGCTTTCTTT.

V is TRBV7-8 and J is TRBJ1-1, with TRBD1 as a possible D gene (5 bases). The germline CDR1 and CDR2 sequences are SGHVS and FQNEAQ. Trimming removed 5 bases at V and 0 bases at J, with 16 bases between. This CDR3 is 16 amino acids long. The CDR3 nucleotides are TGTGCCAGCAGCCCCCTTAGAGGGGTTCTGAACACTGAAGCTTTCTTT. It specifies CASSPLRGVLNTEAFF.

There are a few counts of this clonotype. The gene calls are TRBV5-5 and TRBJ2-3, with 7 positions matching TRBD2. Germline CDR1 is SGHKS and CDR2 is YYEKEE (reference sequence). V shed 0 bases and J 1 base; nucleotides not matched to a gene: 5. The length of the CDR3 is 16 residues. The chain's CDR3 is CASSLVVLAGTDTQYF. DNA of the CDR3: TGTGCCAGCAGCTTGGTTGTCCTAGCGGGCACAGATACGCAGTATTTT.

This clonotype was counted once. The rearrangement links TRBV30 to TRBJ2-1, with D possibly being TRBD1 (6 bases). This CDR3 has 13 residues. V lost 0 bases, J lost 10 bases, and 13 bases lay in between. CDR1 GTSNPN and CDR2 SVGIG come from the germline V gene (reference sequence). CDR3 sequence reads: CAWSVQGTMEQFF. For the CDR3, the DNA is TGTGCCTGGAGTGTACAGGGTACAATGGAGCAGTTCTTC. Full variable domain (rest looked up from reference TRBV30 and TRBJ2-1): SQTIHQWPATLVQPVGSPLSLECTVEGTSNPNLYWYRQAAGRGLQLLFYSVGIGQISSEVPQNLSASRPQDRQFILSSKKLLLSDSGFYLCAWSVQGTMEQFFGPGTRLTVL.

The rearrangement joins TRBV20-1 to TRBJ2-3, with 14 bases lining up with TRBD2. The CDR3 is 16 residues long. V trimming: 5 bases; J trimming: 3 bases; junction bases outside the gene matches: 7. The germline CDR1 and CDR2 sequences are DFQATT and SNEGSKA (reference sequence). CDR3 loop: CSALGTSGSSTDTQYF. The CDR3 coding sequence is TGCAGTGCTCTGGGGACTAGCGGGAGTTCGACAGATACGCAGTATTTT.

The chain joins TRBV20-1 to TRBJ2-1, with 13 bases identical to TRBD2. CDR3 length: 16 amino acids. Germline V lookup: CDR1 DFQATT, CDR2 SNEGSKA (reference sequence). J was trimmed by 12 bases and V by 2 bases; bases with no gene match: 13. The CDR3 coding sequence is TGCAGTGCTAGATCTCGGACTAGCGGGGGTTGGTCTGGGCAGTTCTTC. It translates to CSARSRTSGGWSGQFF.

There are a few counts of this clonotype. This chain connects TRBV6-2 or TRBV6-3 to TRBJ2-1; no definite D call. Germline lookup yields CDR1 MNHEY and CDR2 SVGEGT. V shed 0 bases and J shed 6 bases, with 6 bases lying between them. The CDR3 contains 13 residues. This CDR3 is CASSYSGFNEQFF. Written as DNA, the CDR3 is TGTGCCAGCAGTTACTCGGGTTTCAATGAGCAGTTCTTC.

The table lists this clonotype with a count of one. The CDR3 reads CASSLWAGHPTDNEQYF. The CDR3 coding sequence is TGTGCCAGCAGCTTATGGGCAGGGCACCCGACCGACAATGAGCAGTACTTC. The chain is built from TRBV7-2 and TRBJ2-5, with TRBD1 as a possible D gene (5 bases). V lost 2 bases and J 11 bases, leaving 27 bases between the germline ends. The length of the CDR3 is 17 residues. Germline assignment: CDR1 SGHTA and CDR2 FQGNSA.

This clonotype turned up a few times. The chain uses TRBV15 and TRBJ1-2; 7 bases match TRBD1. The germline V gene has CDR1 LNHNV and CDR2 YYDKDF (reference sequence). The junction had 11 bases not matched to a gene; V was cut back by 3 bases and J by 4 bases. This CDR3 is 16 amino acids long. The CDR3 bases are TGTGCCACCAGCAGGGCCGGGACAGTGTTCTCCTATGGCTACACCTTC. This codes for CATSRAGTVFSYGYTF.

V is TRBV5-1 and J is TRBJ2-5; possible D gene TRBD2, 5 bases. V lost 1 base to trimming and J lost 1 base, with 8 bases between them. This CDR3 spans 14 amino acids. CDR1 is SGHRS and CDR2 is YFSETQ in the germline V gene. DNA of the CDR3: TGCGCCAGCAGCTTGAGACTACTCCAAGAGACCCAGTACTTC. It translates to CASSLRLLQETQYF.

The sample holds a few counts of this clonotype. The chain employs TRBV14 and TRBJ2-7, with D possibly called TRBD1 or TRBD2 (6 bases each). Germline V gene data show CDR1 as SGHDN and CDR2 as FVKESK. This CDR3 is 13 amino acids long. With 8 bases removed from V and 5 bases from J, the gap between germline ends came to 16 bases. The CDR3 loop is CASPEGVIHEQYF. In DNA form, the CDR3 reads TGTGCCAGCCCGGAGGGGGTAATCCACGAGCAGTACTTC.

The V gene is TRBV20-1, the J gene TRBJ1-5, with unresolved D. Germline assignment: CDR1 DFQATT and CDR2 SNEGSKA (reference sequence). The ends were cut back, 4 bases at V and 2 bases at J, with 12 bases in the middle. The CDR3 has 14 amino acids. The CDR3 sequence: CSAKRQERNQPQHF. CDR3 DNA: TGCAGTGCTAAACGGCAGGAACGCAATCAGCCCCAGCATTTT.

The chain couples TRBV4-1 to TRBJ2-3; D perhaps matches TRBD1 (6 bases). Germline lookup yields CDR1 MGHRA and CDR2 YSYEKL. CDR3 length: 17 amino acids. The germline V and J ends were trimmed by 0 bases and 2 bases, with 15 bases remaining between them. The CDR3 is CASSQEDSGSTTDTQYF. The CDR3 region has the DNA TGCGCCAGCAGCCAAGAGGACAGTGGATCCACCACAGATACGCAGTATTTT.

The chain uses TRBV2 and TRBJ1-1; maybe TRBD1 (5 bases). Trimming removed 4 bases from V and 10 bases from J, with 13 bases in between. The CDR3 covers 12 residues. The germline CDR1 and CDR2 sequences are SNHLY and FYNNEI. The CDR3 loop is CASSVDSWGAFF. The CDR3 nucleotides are TGTGCCAGCAGTGTTGACAGCTGGGGAGCTTTCTTT.

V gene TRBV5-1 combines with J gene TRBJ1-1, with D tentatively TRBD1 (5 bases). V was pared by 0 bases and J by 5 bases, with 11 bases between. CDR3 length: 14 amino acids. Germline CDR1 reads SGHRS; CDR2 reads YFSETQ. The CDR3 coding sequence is TGCGCCAGCAGCTTGGAGTGGGGGGGGACTGAAGCTTTCTTT. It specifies CASSLEWGGTEAFF.

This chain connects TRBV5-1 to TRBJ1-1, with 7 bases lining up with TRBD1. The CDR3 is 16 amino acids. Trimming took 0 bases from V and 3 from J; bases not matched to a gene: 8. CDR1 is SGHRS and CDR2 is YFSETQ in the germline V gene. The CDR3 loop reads CASSLDFRGRYTEAFF. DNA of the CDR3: TGCGCCAGCAGCTTGGATTTCAGGGGGAGATACACTGAAGCTTTCTTT.

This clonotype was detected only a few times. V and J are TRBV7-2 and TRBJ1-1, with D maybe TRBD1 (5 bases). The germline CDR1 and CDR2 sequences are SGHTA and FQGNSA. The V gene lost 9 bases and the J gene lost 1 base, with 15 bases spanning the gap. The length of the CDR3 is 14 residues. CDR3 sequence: CASSEDITNTEAFF. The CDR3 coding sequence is TGTGCCAGTAGCGAGGACATTACGAACACTGAAGCTTTCTTT.

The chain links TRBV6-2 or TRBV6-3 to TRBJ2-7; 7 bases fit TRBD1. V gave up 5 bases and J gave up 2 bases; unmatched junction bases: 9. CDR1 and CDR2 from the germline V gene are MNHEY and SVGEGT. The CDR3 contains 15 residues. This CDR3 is CASSRRQGLTYEQYF. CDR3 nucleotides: TGTGCCAGCAGTCGCCGACAGGGCCTGACCTACGAGCAGTACTTC.

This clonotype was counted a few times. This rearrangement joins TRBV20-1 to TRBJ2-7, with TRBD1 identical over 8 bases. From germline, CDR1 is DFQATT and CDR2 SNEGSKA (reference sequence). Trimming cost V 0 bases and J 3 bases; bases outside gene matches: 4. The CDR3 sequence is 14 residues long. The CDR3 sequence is CSARDLGQGYEQYF. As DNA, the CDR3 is TGCAGTGCTAGAGATCTCGGACAGGGCTACGAGCAGTACTTC.